One and the same sample provided the 19 T cell receptor beta chains below, sequenced in a study of cytomegalovirus exposure and HLA in healthy donors. Primers: 60 Vbeta forward and 13 Jbeta reverse. The table came from immunoSEQ multiplex PCR; TCRdb's copy has only in-frame clones and leaves some out. The sample lists 160,000 or so clones; 60% to 85% were seen once. The sequenced sample consisted of PBMCs. These receptors all stem from a woman aged 40-49 years in good health and CMV-seropositive.

The genes are TRBV18 and TRBJ1-6; 7 bases fit TRBD1. CDR1 is KGHSH, CDR2 LQKENI, per germline. The V gene end was trimmed by 0 bases and the J gene end by 7 bases; junction bases not matched to a gene: 3. This CDR3 spans 15 amino acids. CDR3 region: CASSPPPTGNSPLHF. CDR3 DNA: TGTGCCAGCTCACCACCGCCGACAGGGAATTCACCCCTCCACTTT. The full variable domain, rest sourced from reference TRBV18 and TRBJ1-6, is NAGVMQNPRHLVRRRGQEARLRCSPMKGHSHVYWYRQLPEEGLKFMVYLQKENIIDESGMPKERFSAEFPKEGPSILRIQQVVRGDSAAYFCASSPPPTGNSPLHFGNGTRLTVT.

This clone has only a few counts. The chain is built from TRBV9 and TRBJ2-6; D possibly corresponds to TRBD2 (6 bases). CDR1 is SGDLS, CDR2 YYNGEE, per germline. The CDR3 runs to 15 residues. Deletions cut 7 bases from V and 0 bases from J, with 11 bases between. CDR3 coding DNA: TGTGCCAGCGGGTGGGGAGGCTCTGGGGCCAACGTCCTGACTTTC. Its translation is CASGWGGSGANVLTF.

This sequence joins TRBV5-4 and TRBJ2-1, with D unresolved. Germline loops: CDR1 SGHNT, CDR2 YYREEE (reference sequence). V lost 0 bases to trimming and J lost 1 base, with 11 bases between them. The CDR3 totals 16 residues. The CDR3 spells CASSLGSPTSYNEQFF. CDR3 DNA: TGTGCCAGCAGCTTGGGTTCTCCTACGTCCTACAATGAGCAGTTCTTC.

The V call is TRBV7-9, the J call TRBJ2-5, with TRBD1 matching over 7 bases. Germline CDR1 SEHNR, CDR2 FQNEAQ (reference sequence). The CDR3 is 17 residues long. V trimming: 5 bases; J trimming: 2 bases; junction bases outside the gene matches: 14. CDR3 nucleotides: TGTGCCAGCAGCCATCGCGGAAAGGGGGCGGTTCAAGAGACCCAGTACTTC. Translated, it gives CASSHRGKGAVQETQYF. Combining the CDR3 with reference TRBV7-9 and TRBJ2-5 gives the whole variable domain DTGVSQNPRHKITKRGQNVTFRCDPISEHNRLYWYRQTLGQGPEFLTYFQNEAQLEKSRLLSDRFSAERPKGSFSTLEIQRTEQGDSAMYLCASSHRGKGAVQETQYFGPGTRLLVL.

The V call is TRBV9, the J call TRBJ2-5; the match to TRBD2 covers 8 bases. Germline assignment: CDR1 SGDLS and CDR2 YYNGEE. J gave up 5 bases and V 0 bases, and 6 bases lay outside the gene matches. This CDR3 is built from 15 residues. CDR3 protein: CASSVDRGGRETQYF. CDR3 bases: TGTGCCAGCAGCGTAGATCGGGGGGGCCGGGAGACCCAGTACTTC.

This rearrangement joins TRBV29-1 to TRBJ2-1; 7 bases are a match to TRBD2. Germline values: CDR1 SQVTM, CDR2 ANQGSEA. This CDR3 is 15 amino acids long. J lost 9 bases, V lost 6 bases, and 17 bases had no gene match. This chain's CDR3 is CSVVGGREGIGEQFF. CDR3 sequence (DNA): TGCAGCGTCGTGGGGGGTAGGGAGGGAATCGGTGAGCAGTTCTTC.

This clone was seen a few times. CDR3 bases: TGTGCCAGCAGTCTAGCGGGTTTCTACAATGAGCAGTTCTTC. Translation: CASSLAGFYNEQFF. The chain uses TRBV28 and TRBJ2-1, with TRBD2 matching 8 bases. This CDR3 has 14 residues. V shed 5 bases, J shed 3 bases, and the junction held 3 bases outside the gene matches. From germline, CDR1 is MDHEN and CDR2 SYDVKM.

This clone appeared a single time. The rearrangement links TRBV6-1 to TRBJ2-1; the match to TRBD1 covers 8 bases. CDR1 is MNHNS and CDR2 is SASEGT in the germline V gene. The ends lost 6 bases at V and 8 bases at J; junction bases unmatched: 12. This CDR3 is 15 amino acids long. CDR3 DNA: TGTGCCAGCAGCGCTCCGGACAGGGCGATTGATGAGCAGTTCTTC. Translated, it gives CASSAPDRAIDEQFF.

The rearrangement links TRBV4-2 to TRBJ2-2; TRBD2 matches at 8 bases. CDR3 length: 16 amino acids. Germline assignment: CDR1 LGHNA and CDR2 YNFKEQ. J gave up 6 bases and V 6 bases, and 12 bases lay outside the gene matches. The CDR3 DNA follows: TGTGCCAGCAGGCCAGACGGACTAGCCCTCCCCGGGGAGCTGTTTTTT. It encodes CASRPDGLALPGELFF.

V and J are TRBV5-1 and TRBJ2-2, with 11 bases aligning to TRBD1. Germline V CDR1 and CDR2: SGHRS, YFSETQ. J gave up 9 bases and V 3 bases, and 4 bases lay outside the gene matches. The CDR3 consists of 14 residues. The CDR3 DNA sequence: TGCGCCAGCAGCTCGGACAGGGGGCTCCGGGAGCTGTTTTTT. Amino acids: CASSSDRGLRELFF.

This rearrangement joins TRBV5-1 to TRBJ2-3, with D hard to call. The germline V and J ends were trimmed by 0 bases and 2 bases, with 7 bases remaining between them. Germline CDR1 reads SGHRS; CDR2 reads YFSETQ. This CDR3 is built from 14 residues. CDR3: CASSLVQTTDTQYF. The DNA of the CDR3 is TGCGCCAGCAGCTTGGTACAGACCACAGATACGCAGTATTTT.

This chain uses TRBV7-8 with TRBJ1-5, with TRBD1 matching 10 bases. Germline lookup yields CDR1 SGHVS and CDR2 FQNEAQ. V gave up 1 base and J gave up 6 bases; unmatched junction bases: 6. CDR3 size: 16 residues. The CDR3 sequence is CASSLVGTGVPQPQHF. The CDR3 DNA reads as TGTGCCAGCAGCTTAGTAGGGACAGGGGTCCCTCAGCCCCAGCATTTT.

The chain carries TRBV19 and TRBJ1-2; D might be TRBD1 (5 bases). This CDR3 has 14 residues. Trimming removed 3 bases at V and 4 bases at J, with 12 bases between. Germline CDR1 LNHDA, CDR2 SQIVND (reference sequence). DNA for the CDR3: TGTGCCAGTAGTATCCCGCCGGGGGTCTATGGCTACACCTTC. Its translation: CASSIPPGVYGYTF.

The rearrangement links TRBV6-6 to TRBJ1-2; D is unresolved. The CDR3 sequence is 13 residues long. Germline loops: CDR1 MNHNY, CDR2 SVGAGI (reference sequence). Between the trimmed V and J ends, which lost 2 bases and 4 bases, there was a span of 8 bases. The CDR3 nucleotides read TGTGCCAGCAGTTACATGGGAGCCTATGGCTACACCTTC. It is translated as CASSYMGAYGYTF.

This chain joins TRBV2 and TRBJ1-3; the D gene is possibly TRBD1 (5 bases). CDR1 and CDR2 (germline): SNHLY, FYNNEI. There are 15 residues in the CDR3. V was trimmed by 9 bases and J by 3 bases, leaving 18 bases between them. The DNA for the CDR3 is TGTGCCAGTACACGAGAAAGGGGATTTGGAAACACCATATATTTT. Amino acid sequence: CASTRERGFGNTIYF.

This chain links TRBV30 with TRBJ1-2; D call uncertain. Trimming shortened V by 4 bases and J by 7 bases, and 13 bases separated the two germline ends. Germline V gene data show CDR1 as GTSNPN and CDR2 as SVGIG (reference sequence). The CDR3 length is 12 residues. The CDR3 sequence is CAWNTITRGYTF. In DNA, the CDR3 is TGTGCCTGGAATACGATCACGCGTGGCTACACCTTC. Full variable domain (missing parts from reference TRBV30 and TRBJ1-2): SQTIHQWPATLVQPVGSPLSLECTVEGTSNPNLYWYRQAAGRGLQLLFYSVGIGQISSEVPQNLSASRPQDRQFILSSKKLLLSDSGFYLCAWNTITRGYTFGSGTRLTVV.

To note about this clone: Mismatch with germline at one junction end may stem from a read error. The rearrangement uses TRBV7-2 and TRBJ1-1; D ambiguous. This CDR3 comprises 12 residues. The germline V gene has CDR1 SGHTA and CDR2 FQGNSA. CDR3 DNA: TGTGCCAGCAGCTTAGCGCTGGGCCGTACAACTTTT. It codes for CASSLALGRTTF.

Here the CDR3 reads CASSIGFEGSVAFF. CDR3 coding DNA: TGTGCCAGTAGTATAGGATTCGAGGGAAGCGTCGCTTTCTTT. This rearrangement joins TRBV19 to TRBJ1-1; D remains unclear. V was trimmed by 1 base and J by 11 bases, leaving 17 bases between them. The CDR3 runs to 14 residues. Germline CDR1 is LNHDA and CDR2 is SQIVND (reference sequence). Filled out from reference TRBV19 and TRBJ1-1, the complete variable domain reads DGGITQSPKYLFRKEGQNVTLSCEQNLNHDAMYWYRQDPGQGLRLIYYSQIVNDFQKGDIAEGYSVSREKKESFPLTVTSAQKNPTAFYLCASSIGFEGSVAFFGQGTRLTVV.

The chain carries TRBV10-2 and TRBJ1-3, with 7 bases aligning to TRBD1. V trimming: 6 bases; J trimming: 2 bases; junction bases outside the gene matches: 4. The CDR3 loop spans 14 amino acids. CDR1 WSHSY and CDR2 SAAADI come from the germline V gene. The CDR3 protein is CASRAGQPGNTIYF. The CDR3, as DNA: TGCGCCAGCAGGGCGGGACAGCCTGGAAACACCATATATTTT.